This TCR beta chain was documented in a study of T cell repertoires in ileal Crohn's disease. Findings and caveats of the study: High-frequency clones were more common in sorted CD8 than CD4 cells.

In the case of this clone: Its antigen remains unidentified.

The assay was immunoSEQ multiplex PCR, and TCRdb's table has in-frame clones only and misses some. The profile shows some 7,000 clones, 70% of them singletons. The CDR3 contains 14 residues. Germline-derived CDR1 and CDR2 are ENHRY and SYGVKD. With 4 bases removed from V and 5 bases from J, the gap between germline ends came to 13 bases. The specimen was ileal tissue. The TCR comes from an adult with Crohn's disease. The chain employs TRBV10-3 and TRBJ2-3, with D maybe TRBD1 (5 bases). The CDR3 loop reads CAISGMGQGDTQYF. The CDR3 nucleotides are TGTGCCATCAGTGGCATGGGGCAGGGAGATACGCAGTATTTT.